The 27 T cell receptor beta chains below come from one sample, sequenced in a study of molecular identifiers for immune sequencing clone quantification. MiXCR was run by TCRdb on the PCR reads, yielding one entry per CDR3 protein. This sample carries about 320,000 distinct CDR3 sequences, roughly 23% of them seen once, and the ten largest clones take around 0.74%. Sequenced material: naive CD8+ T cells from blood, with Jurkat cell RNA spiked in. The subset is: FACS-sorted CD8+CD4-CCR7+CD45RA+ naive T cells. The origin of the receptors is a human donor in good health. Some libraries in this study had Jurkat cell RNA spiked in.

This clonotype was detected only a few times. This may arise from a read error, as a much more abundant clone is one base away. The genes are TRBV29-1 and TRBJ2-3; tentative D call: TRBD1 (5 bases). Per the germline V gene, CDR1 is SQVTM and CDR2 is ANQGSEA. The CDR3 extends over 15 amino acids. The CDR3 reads CSVVGHNYFTATQYF. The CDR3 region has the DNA TGCAGCGTGGTAGGACACAACTATTTCACAGCTACGCAGTATTTT.

CDR3 nucleotide sequence: TGTGCCAGCAGTGAGACCGGGACAGTGCGAGAGACCCAGTACTTC. Amino acid sequence: CASSETGTVRETQYF. The J gene is TRBJ2-5, the V gene TRBV25-1; 7 nucleotides match TRBD1. Germline V lookup: CDR1 MGHDK, CDR2 SYGVNS. There are 15 residues in the CDR3. With V trimmed by 3 bases and J by 4 bases, 8 bases remained unmatched.

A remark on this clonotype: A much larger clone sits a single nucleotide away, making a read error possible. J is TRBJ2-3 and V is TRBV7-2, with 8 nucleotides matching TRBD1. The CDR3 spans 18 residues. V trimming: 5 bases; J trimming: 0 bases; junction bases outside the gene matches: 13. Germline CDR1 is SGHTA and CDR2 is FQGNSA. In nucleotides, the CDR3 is TGTGCCAGCAGCACCCCGCGACAGGGGAAGGAGAGCACAGATACGCAGTATTTT. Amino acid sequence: CASSTPRQGKESTDTQYF.

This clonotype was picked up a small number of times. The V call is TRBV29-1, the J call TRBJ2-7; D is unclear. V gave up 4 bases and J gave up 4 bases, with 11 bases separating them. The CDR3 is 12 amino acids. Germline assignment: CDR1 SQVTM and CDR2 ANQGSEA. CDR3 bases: TGCAGCGTTGTAGGGAATGGGTACGAGCAGTACTTC. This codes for CSVVGNGYEQYF.

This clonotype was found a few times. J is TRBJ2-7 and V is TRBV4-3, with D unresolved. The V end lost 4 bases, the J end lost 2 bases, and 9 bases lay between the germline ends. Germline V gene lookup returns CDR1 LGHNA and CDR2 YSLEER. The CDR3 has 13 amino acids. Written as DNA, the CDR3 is TGCGCCAGCAGCCTCGTCGGTACCTACGAGCAGTACTTC. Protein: CASSLVGTYEQYF.

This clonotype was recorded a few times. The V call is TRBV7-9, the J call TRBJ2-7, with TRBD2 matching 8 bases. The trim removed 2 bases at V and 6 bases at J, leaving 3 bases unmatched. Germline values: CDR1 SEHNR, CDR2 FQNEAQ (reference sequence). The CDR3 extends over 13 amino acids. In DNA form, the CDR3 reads TGTGCCAGCAGCTTATTGAGCGGGAGCGAGCAGTACTTC. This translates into CASSLLSGSEQYF. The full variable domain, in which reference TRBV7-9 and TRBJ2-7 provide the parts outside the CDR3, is DTGVSQNPRHKITKRGQNVTFRCDPISEHNRLYWYRQTLGQGPEFLTYFQNEAQLEKSRLLSDRFSAERPKGSFSTLEIQRTEQGDSAMYLCASSLLSGSEQYFGPGTRLTVT.

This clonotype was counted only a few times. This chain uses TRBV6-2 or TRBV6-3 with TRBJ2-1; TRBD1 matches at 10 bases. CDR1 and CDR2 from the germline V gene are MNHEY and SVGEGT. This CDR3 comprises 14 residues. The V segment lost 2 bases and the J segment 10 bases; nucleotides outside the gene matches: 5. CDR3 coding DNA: TGTGCCAGCAGTTACGTACCGGACAGGGGGGAGCAGTTCTTC. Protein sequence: CASSYVPDRGEQFF.

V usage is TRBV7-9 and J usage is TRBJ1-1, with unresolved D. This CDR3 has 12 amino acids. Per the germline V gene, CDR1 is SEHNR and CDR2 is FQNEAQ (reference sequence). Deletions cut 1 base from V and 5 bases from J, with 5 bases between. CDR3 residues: CASSLVQTEAFF. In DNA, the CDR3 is TGTGCCAGCAGCTTAGTACAGACTGAAGCTTTCTTT.

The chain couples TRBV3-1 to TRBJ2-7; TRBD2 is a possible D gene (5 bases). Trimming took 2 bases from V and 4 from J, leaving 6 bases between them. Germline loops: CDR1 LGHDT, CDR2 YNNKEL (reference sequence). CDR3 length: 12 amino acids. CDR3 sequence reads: CASSQWEYEQYF. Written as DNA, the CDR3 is TGTGCCAGCAGCCAATGGGAGTACGAGCAGTACTTC.

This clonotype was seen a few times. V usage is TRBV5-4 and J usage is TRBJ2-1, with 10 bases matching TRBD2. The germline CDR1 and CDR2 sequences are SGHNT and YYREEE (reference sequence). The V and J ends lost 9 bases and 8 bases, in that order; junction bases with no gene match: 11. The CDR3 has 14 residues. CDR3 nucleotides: TGTGCCAACTCACTAGCGGGATCTCCGGATGAGCAGTTCTTC. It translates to CANSLAGSPDEQFF.

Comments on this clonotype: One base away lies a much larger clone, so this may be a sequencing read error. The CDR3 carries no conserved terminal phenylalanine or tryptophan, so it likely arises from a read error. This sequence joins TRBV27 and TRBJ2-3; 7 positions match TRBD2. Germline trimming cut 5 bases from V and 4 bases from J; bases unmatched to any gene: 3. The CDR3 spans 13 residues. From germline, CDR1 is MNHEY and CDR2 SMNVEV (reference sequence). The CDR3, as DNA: TGTGCCAGCAGTCTAGGACTAGCAGATACGCAGTATGTT. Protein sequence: CASSLGLADTQYV.

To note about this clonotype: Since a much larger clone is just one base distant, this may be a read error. DNA for the CDR3: TGTGCCAGCAGCTACACCGGGGAGCTGTATTTT. Protein sequence: CASSYTGELYF. The rearrangement uses TRBV9 and TRBJ2-2; D possibly corresponds to TRBD2 (5 bases). Germline V CDR1 and CDR2: SGDLS, YYNGEE. CDR3 length: 11 residues.

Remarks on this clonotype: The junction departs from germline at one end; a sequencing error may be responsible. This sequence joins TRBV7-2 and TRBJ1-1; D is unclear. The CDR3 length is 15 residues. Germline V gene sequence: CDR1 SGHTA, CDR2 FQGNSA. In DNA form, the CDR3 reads TGTGCCAGCAGCTGGCGGCGGGGAGGGAACACTGTAGCTTTCTTT. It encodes CASSWRRGGNTVAFF.

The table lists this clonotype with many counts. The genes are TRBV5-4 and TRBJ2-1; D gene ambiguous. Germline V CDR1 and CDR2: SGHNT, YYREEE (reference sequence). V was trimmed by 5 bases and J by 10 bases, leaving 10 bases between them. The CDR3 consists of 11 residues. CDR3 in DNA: TGTGCCAGCAGGTCCGGGCCCGAGCAGTTCTTC. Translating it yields CASRSGPEQFF.

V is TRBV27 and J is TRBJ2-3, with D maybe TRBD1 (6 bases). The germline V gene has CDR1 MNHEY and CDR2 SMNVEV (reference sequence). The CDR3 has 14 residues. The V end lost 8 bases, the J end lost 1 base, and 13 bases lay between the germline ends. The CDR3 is CASQGGFRTDTQYF. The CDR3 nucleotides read TGTGCCAGCCAAGGGGGTTTTCGCACAGATACGCAGTATTTT.

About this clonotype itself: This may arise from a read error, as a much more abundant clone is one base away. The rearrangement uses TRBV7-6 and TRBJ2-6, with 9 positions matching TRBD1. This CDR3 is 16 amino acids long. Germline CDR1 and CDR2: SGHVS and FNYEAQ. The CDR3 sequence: CASSGTGSSGANVLAF. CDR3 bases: TGTGCCAGCAGCGGGACAGGGAGCTCTGGGGCCAACGTCCTGGCTTTC.

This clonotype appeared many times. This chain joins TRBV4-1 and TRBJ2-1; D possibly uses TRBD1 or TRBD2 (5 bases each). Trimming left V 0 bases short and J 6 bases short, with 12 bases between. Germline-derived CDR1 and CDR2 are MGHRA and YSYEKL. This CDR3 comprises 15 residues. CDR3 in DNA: TGCGCCAGCAGCCAAGAACCCAGGGACGCCAATGAGCAGTTCTTC. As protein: CASSQEPRDANEQFF.

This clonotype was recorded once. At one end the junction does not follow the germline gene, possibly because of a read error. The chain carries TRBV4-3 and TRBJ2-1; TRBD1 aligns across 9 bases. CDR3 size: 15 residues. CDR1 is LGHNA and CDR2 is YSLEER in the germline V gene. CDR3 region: CASSTRDRATNEPFF. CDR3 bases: TGCGCCAGCAGCACCCGGGACAGGGCAACCAATGAGCCGTTCTTC.

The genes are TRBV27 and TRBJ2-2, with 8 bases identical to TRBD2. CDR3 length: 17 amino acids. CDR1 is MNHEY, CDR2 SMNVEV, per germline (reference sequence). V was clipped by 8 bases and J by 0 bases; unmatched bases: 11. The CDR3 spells CASHTLRGGANTGELFF. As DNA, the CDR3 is TGTGCCAGCCATACCCTCCGGGGGGGCGCGAACACCGGGGAGCTGTTTTTT.

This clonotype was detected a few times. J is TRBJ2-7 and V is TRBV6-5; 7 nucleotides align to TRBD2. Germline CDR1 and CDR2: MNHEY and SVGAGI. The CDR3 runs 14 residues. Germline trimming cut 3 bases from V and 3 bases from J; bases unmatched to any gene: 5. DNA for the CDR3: TGTGCCAGCAGTTATGTCAGGGAGGGCTACGAGCAGTACTTC. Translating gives CASSYVREGYEQYF.

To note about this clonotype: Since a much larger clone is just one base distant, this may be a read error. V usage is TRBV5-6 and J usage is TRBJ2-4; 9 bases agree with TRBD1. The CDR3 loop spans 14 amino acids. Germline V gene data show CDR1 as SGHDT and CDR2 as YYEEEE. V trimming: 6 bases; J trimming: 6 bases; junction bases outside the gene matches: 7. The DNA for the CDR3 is TGTGCCAGCAACTCCGAGACAGGGGGAAACATTCAGTACTTC. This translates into CASNSETGGNIQYF. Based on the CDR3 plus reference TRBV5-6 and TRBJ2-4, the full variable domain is DAGVTQSPTHLIKTRGQQVTLRCSPKSGHDTVSWYQQALGQGPQFIFQYYEEEERQRGNFPDRFSGHQFPNYSSELNVNALLLGDSALYLCASNSETGGNIQYFGAGTRLSVL.

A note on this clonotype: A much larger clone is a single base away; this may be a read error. The CDR3, as DNA: TGCGCCAGCAGCTTGGGGGACTACTCCACAGATACGCAGTGTTTT. Encoded protein: CASSLGDYSTDTQCF. V usage is TRBV5-1 and J usage is TRBJ2-3; the match to TRBD2 covers 7 bases. Looked up from germline, CDR1 is SGHRS and CDR2 is YFSETQ. The CDR3 is 15 residues long.

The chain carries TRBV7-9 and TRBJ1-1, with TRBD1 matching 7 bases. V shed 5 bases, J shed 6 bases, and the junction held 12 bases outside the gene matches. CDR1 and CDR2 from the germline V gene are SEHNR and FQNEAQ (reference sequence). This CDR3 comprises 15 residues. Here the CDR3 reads CASSPMTGREAEAFF. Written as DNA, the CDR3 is TGTGCCAGCAGCCCGATGACAGGGCGTGAGGCTGAAGCTTTCTTT.

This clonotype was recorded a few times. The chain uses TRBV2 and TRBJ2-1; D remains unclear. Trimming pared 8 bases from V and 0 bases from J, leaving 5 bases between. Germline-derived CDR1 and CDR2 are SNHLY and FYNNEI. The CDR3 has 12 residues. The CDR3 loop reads CASGYSYNEQFF. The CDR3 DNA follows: TGTGCCAGCGGATACTCCTACAATGAGCAGTTCTTC.

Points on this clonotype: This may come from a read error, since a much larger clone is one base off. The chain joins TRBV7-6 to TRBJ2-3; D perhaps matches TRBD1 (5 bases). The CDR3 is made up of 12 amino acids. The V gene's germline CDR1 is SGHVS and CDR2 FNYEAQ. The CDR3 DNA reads TGTGCCAGCAGCTTTTACACAGGTACGCAGTATTTT. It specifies CASSFYTGTQYF.

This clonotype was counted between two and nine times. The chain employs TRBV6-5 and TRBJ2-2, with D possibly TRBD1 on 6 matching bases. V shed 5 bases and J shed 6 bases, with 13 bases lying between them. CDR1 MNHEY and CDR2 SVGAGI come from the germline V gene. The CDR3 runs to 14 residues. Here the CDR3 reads CASSLQGRAGELFF. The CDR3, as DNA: TGTGCCAGCAGTCTACAGGGAAGAGCCGGGGAGCTGTTTTTT.

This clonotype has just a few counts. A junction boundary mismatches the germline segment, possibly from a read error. The CDR3 DNA follows: TGTGCCAGCAGCTCTTGGCATGGGGGTCAAGGGGATACGCAGTATTTT. Its translation is CASSSWHGGQGDTQYF. The J gene is TRBJ2-3, the V gene TRBV5-3; D is possibly TRBD1 or TRBD2 (5 bases each). TRBV5-3 is reported as an ORF; its role is uncertain. The CDR3 is made up of 16 amino acids.